The TCR beta chain under discussion was sequenced for a study of Ad26.COV2.S vaccination and SARS-CoV-2 variants (dated by TCRdb to the early 2020s). Regarding the study in general: Donors in the vaccine arm were drawn from COV1001, a phase I-IIa trial of Ad26.COV2.S in healthy adults that was multicentre, randomized, double-blind and placebo-controlled. Throughout the experiments and outcome assessment, investigators stayed blinded to trial group allocation. Participants in the trial were split at random into five groups of five each, receiving low-dose or high-dose Ad26.COV2.S once or twice, or else placebo on both occasions. Ad26.COV2.S was administered intramuscularly at 5 x 10^10 or 1 x 10^11 viral particles, either as a single shot or as two shots given 56 days apart. Sequencing of the TCRbeta repertoire served to evaluate the specificity and breadth of SARS-CoV-2-reactive T cell receptors following Ad26.COV2.S vaccination. The TCR-sequenced set comprised about 32 samples: around 20 Ad26.COV2.S vaccine recipients, 5 placebo recipients and 8 SARS-CoV-2 convalescent individuals.

To note about this clone: Its antigen is still unknown. The input lacks base qualities; no much larger clone sits a single base away.

The immunoSEQ Assay was used to sequence TCRbeta CDR3 regions. After extraction, genomic DNA underwent amplification by bias-controlled multiplex PCR, followed by high-throughput sequencing. The study's processing was this. To quantify the absolute abundance of every unique TCRbeta CDR3 region, sequences were collapsed and filtered. T cell fraction was estimated by normalizing TCRbeta template counts to usable DNA, which was measured by amplifying reference genes present in all nucleated cells. Repertoire TCRs were annotated as SARS-CoV-2-specific by exact matching of V gene, CDR3 amino acid sequence and J gene to a known reactive TCR set. The reference SARS-CoV-2 TCR set came from MIRA and was filtered for enrichment in COVID-19-positive ImmuneCODE repertoires, removing public or cross-reactive TCRs. Based on the MIRA antigens, annotated TCRs were further analysed at the level of specific ORF or position within ORF. Breadth was defined as annotated unique rearrangements over total unique productive rearrangements; depth was the summed frequency of those rearrangements. Two-sided Wilcoxon rank-sum tests were applied when comparing TCR breadth between groups. TCRdb re-hosts the immuneACCESS table, in-frame sequences only. Its copies lack some clones; in the studies checked, an unresolved V gene accounts for under half of them, and the cause for the rest is not known. D and trimming come from the DNA, and the V and J calls and clone size come from that table. This sample gives a few hundred thousand clones in total; approximately 87% of them show up just once. The ten most abundant clones make up 3.6% of the sample.

What the study reported, not specific to this receptor: Vaccine and placebo recipients had similar non-spike TCR breadth, a finding consistent with the vaccine containing only spike. After vaccination, spike-specific CD8+ and CD4+ T cell responses were reported to show substantial breadth. The study was not powered for comparison of responses between vaccine doses or regimens. It was noted by the authors that total T cell responses may have been underestimated by the TCR breadth and depth analyses. Higher spike-specific TCR breadth was observed in Ad26.COV2.S recipients than in placebo recipients (P = 0.0014).

Interpreted using the paper, the treatment or condition label stands for: 15 to 20 received Ad26.COV2.S at low or high dose, single or two shots; about five received placebo; per-sample allocation not given. Repertoires of vaccine and placebo recipients were sequenced from samples collected on day 63 after the first injection. In Cohort 1b, about two dozen adults aged 18-55 years were enrolled at a single site in Boston, USA, between 29 July and 7 August 2020. Ad26.COV2.S was a replication-incompetent adenovirus type 26 vector expressing a prefusion-stabilized SARS-CoV-2 spike protein from the original Wuhan strain. This receptor was identified in a person aged 18-60 years who received the Ad26.COV2.S COVID-19 vaccine or a placebo. The material sequenced was peripheral blood, taken in a trial of Ad26.COV2.S vaccine versus placebo.

At the DNA level, the sequence is TGTGCCAGTAGTGAACAGGGCCAAAGCTCCTACGAGCAGTACTTC. This codes for CASSEQGQSSYEQYF. The chain is assembled from TRBV19 and TRBJ2-7, with TRBD1 as a weak D call on 6 bases. From the germline V gene (reference sequence), CDR1 is LNHDA and CDR2 is SQIVND. The junction carries 14 bases between V and J, which are trimmed by 5 bases and 0 bases respectively. The CDR3 covers 15 residues, taking in both the cysteine and the phenylalanine. The read is trimmed to its CDR3 DNA, 45 bases read in frame from base 1.